Below are 19 T cell receptor beta chains sequenced from a single sample in a study of CD8 T cells in Susac syndrome. When the RNA was reverse transcribed, random hexamers were used with an input of 0.5 to 1 ug. From the immunoSEQ multiplex PCR reads, TCRdb called clonotypes with MiXCR, one entry per CDR3 protein. The sample lists fewer than 150,000 distinct CDR3 sequences; just under 95% were seen once. The material sequenced was CD8+ T cells from PBMCs. The receptors derive from a human donor with Susac syndrome.

V gene TRBV2 combines with J gene TRBJ2-4; possible D gene TRBD1, 7 bases. The germline gives CDR1 SNHLY, CDR2 FYNNEI. The CDR3 contains 15 residues. Trimming took off 1 base at V and 3 bases at J, with 10 bases between the two ends. The CDR3: CASSEGQGGKNIQYF. For the CDR3, the DNA is TGTGCCAGCAGTGAAGGACAGGGAGGCAAAAACATTCAGTACTTC.

The gene calls are TRBV29-1 and TRBJ1-1; 8 nucleotides match TRBD1. This CDR3 has 16 residues. Unmatched junction bases numbered 15, after V lost 7 bases and J lost 2 bases. Germline assignment: CDR1 SQVTM and CDR2 ANQGSEA. The CDR3 loop is CSAGNRDRSINTEAFF. The CDR3 coding sequence is TGCAGCGCTGGCAATAGGGACAGGTCAATTAACACTGAAGCTTTCTTT.

This clonotype has just one count. The chain carries TRBV25-1 and TRBJ1-5; weak D call: TRBD1 (5 bases). Germline CDR1 and CDR2: MGHDK and SYGVNS. The CDR3 is 13 amino acids. V was pared by 4 bases and J by 7 bases, with 11 bases between. The CDR3 here is CASSVPEGQPQHF. CDR3 coding DNA: TGTGCCAGCAGTGTACCCGAGGGGCAGCCCCAGCATTTT.

V gene TRBV10-3 combines with J gene TRBJ2-1; possible D gene TRBD1, 6 bases. The CDR3 covers 12 residues. CDR1 and CDR2 from the germline V gene are ENHRY and SYGVKD. V lost 8 bases to trimming and J lost 9 bases, with 14 bases between them. The CDR3 loop is CAIRAVGGEQFF. CDR3 nucleotides: TGTGCCATCCGAGCGGTAGGGGGTGAGCAGTTCTTC.

The V call is TRBV5-1, the J call TRBJ2-3, with D maybe TRBD2 (5 bases). Germline CDR1 and CDR2: SGHRS and YFSETQ. Trimming shortened V by 0 bases and J by 4 bases, and 18 bases separated the two germline ends. CDR3 length equals 17 residues. DNA of the CDR3: TGCGCCAGCAGCTTGGTCGCGGCCTATAGCGTCCCAGATACGCAGTATTTT. Its translation: CASSLVAAYSVPDTQYF. Full variable domain (remainder filled in from reference TRBV5-1 and TRBJ2-3): KAGVTQTPRYLIKTRGQQVTLSCSPISGHRSVSWYQQTPGQGLQFLFEYFSETQRNKGNFPGRFSGRQFSNSRSEMNVSTLELGDSALYLCASSLVAAYSVPDTQYFGPGTRLTVL.

The chain carries TRBV6-5 and TRBJ2-7; D possibly corresponds to TRBD1 (7 bases). The CDR3 totals 14 residues. Trimming pared 2 bases from V and 6 bases from J, leaving 14 bases between. Germline V gene sequence: CDR1 MNHEY, CDR2 SVGAGI. CDR3 nucleotide sequence: TGTGCCAGCAGTTACGCAATCCAGGGGGGCGAGCAGTACTTC. It is translated as CASSYAIQGGEQYF.

This chain's CDR3 is CASSPERSVNEQFF. Written as DNA, the CDR3 is TGTGCCAGCAGCCCAGAGAGATCGGTCAATGAGCAGTTCTTC. The chain combines TRBV14 with TRBJ2-1; no reliable D call. Trimming shortened V by 4 bases and J by 6 bases, and 13 bases separated the two germline ends. The CDR3 runs 14 residues. The germline CDR1 and CDR2 sequences are SGHDN and FVKESK.

The rearrangement joins TRBV14 to TRBJ2-7; 9 bases line up with TRBD2. CDR1 is SGHDN and CDR2 is FVKESK in the germline V gene. V lost 5 bases to trimming and J lost 3 bases; unmatched junction nucleotides: 8. This CDR3 contains 15 residues. The CDR3 loop is CASSFSGRFFYEQYF. DNA of the CDR3: TGTGCCAGCAGCTTCAGCGGGAGGTTCTTCTACGAGCAGTACTTC.

The chain employs TRBV27 and TRBJ2-5; 9 bases agree with TRBD1. V was clipped by 5 bases and J by 6 bases; unmatched bases: 1. Germline values: CDR1 MNHEY, CDR2 SMNVEV (reference sequence). CDR3 length: 12 amino acids. CDR3 loop: CASSTGGKTQYF. Written as DNA, the CDR3 is TGTGCCAGCAGTACAGGGGGCAAGACCCAGTACTTC.

This clonotype was seen only once. V usage is TRBV27 and J usage is TRBJ1-2, with D possibly TRBD1 on 6 matching bases. The V gene's germline CDR1 is MNHEY and CDR2 SMNVEV (reference sequence). Trimming shortened V by 4 bases and J by 4 bases, and 16 bases separated the two germline ends. This CDR3 comprises 15 residues. CDR3 sequence (DNA): TGTGCCAGCAGTTCCGCACTAGGACAGCTCTATGGCTACACCTTC. It yields the protein CASSSALGQLYGYTF.

The gene calls are TRBV7-9 and TRBJ2-7; no firm D call. In germline, CDR1 is SEHNR, CDR2 FQNEAQ (reference sequence). The CDR3 covers 13 residues. V lost 5 bases, J lost 2 bases, and 10 bases lay in between. CDR3 bases: TGTGCCAGCAGCCGAGAAATGGCCTACGAGCAGTACTTC. Residues: CASSREMAYEQYF.

V gene TRBV18 combines with J gene TRBJ2-5; D remains ambiguous. V lost 3 bases and J 0 bases, leaving 2 bases between the germline ends. CDR3 length equals 12 residues. Germline values: CDR1 KGHSH, CDR2 LQKENI. The CDR3 coding sequence is TGTGCCAGCTCACCGTACCAAGAGACCCAGTACTTC. Translating gives CASSPYQETQYF. The full variable domain, rest sourced from reference TRBV18 and TRBJ2-5, is NAGVMQNPRHLVRRRGQEARLRCSPMKGHSHVYWYRQLPEEGLKFMVYLQKENIIDESGMPKERFSAEFPKEGPSILRIQQVVRGDSAAYFCASSPYQETQYFGPGTRLLVL.

This chain links TRBV20-1 with TRBJ2-7; D remains ambiguous. Germline V gene sequence: CDR1 DFQATT, CDR2 SNEGSKA (reference sequence). V shed 4 bases and J shed 0 bases, with 10 bases lying between them. CDR3 length equals 13 residues. This CDR3 reads CSATNSDSYEQYF. CDR3 in DNA: TGCAGTGCTACGAACAGCGACTCCTACGAGCAGTACTTC.

The chain links TRBV2 to TRBJ2-1; 10 bases are a match to TRBD1. The ends lost 3 bases at V and 8 bases at J; junction bases unmatched: 1. This CDR3 contains 13 residues. The germline V gene has CDR1 SNHLY and CDR2 FYNNEI. The CDR3 here is CASSDGTGDEQFF. The CDR3 nucleotides are TGTGCCAGCAGTGATGGGACAGGGGATGAGCAGTTCTTC.

The chain links TRBV29-1 to TRBJ2-4; D call uncertain. V lost 8 bases and J lost 1, with 9 bases in between. From germline, CDR1 is SQVTM and CDR2 ANQGSEA. The CDR3 extends over 12 amino acids. CDR3 sequence (DNA): TGCAGCCCCCGACTCGCCAAAAACATTCAGTACTTC. Translated, it gives CSPRLAKNIQYF.

The chain links TRBV29-1 to TRBJ2-7; D is possibly TRBD1 (6 bases). V was pared by 3 bases and J by 1 base, with 10 bases between. The CDR3 runs to 13 residues. Looked up from germline, CDR1 is SQVTM and CDR2 is ANQGSEA. CDR3 loop: CSVESTGSYEQYF. Here the CDR3 DNA reads TGCAGCGTTGAGTCGACAGGTTCCTACGAGCAGTACTTC.

The J gene is TRBJ2-1, the V gene TRBV15; 10 positions agree with TRBD2. V gave up 5 bases and J gave up 8 bases; unmatched junction bases: 6. Looked up from germline, CDR1 is LNHNV and CDR2 is YYDKDF (reference sequence). The CDR3 is made up of 14 amino acids. The CDR3 region is CATSRAGGLYEQFF. In DNA form, the CDR3 reads TGTGCCACCAGCCGAGCGGGAGGGTTGTATGAGCAGTTCTTC.

V gene TRBV9 combines with J gene TRBJ2-7; 7 bases align to TRBD2. Germline V gene lookup returns CDR1 SGDLS and CDR2 YYNGEE. The CDR3 is made up of 14 amino acids. J was trimmed by 3 bases and V by 4 bases; bases with no gene match: 7. The CDR3 sequence: CASSSAGGSYEQYF. CDR3 nucleotides: TGTGCCAGCAGCAGCGCCGGCGGGAGCTACGAGCAGTACTTC.

The chain recombines TRBV30 with TRBJ1-5, with D perhaps matching TRBD1 (5 bases). The ends were cut back, 1 base at V and 4 bases at J, with 14 bases in the middle. The CDR3 has 15 amino acids. The germline gives CDR1 GTSNPN, CDR2 SVGIG (reference sequence). The CDR3 coding sequence is TGTGCCTGGAGTGAAGGACAAATGCCTAATCAGCCCCAGCATTTT. It is translated as CAWSEGQMPNQPQHF.